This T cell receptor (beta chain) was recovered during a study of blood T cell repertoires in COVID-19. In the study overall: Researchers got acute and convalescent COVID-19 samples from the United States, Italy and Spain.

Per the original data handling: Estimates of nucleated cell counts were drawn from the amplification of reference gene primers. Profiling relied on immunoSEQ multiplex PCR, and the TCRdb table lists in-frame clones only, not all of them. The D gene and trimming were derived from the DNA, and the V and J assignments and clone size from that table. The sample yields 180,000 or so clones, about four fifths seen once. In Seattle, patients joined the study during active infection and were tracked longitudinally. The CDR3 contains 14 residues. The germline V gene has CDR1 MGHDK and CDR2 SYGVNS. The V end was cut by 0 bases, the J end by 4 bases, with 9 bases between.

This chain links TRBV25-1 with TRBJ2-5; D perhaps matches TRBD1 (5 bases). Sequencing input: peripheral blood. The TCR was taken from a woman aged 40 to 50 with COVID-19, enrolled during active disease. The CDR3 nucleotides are TGTGCCAGCAGTGAATATAAGGGGCTAGAGACCCAGTACTTC. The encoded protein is CASSEYKGLETQYF.